The 30 T cell receptor beta chains in this list originate from one sample, sequenced in a study of T-cell memory formation after mild COVID-19. TCRdb re-derived calls from the 5' RACE reads in MiXCR, one entry per CDR3 protein. The sample shows fewer than 350,000 distinct CDR3 sequences, more than 15% of them seen only once. Sequenced: PBMCs or a T cell subset sorted from them (not recorded which). These receptors came from a man younger than 30 who had mild COVID-19 (a few samples of this study predate the infection). Cell type and time point are not known.

The chain has TRBV4-3 and TRBJ1-2; D is unresolved. The CDR3 consists of 14 residues. In germline, CDR1 is LGHNA, CDR2 YSLEER. The V and J ends lost 1 base and 2 bases respectively, with 8 bases between them. CDR3 in amino acids: CASSQAGKNYGYTF. CDR3 in DNA: TGCGCCAGCAGCCAAGCCGGGAAAAACTATGGCTACACCTTC.

The rearrangement joins TRBV5-4 to TRBJ2-5; no clear D. Germline lookup yields CDR1 SGHNT and CDR2 YYREEE (reference sequence). The CDR3 loop spans 14 amino acids. V was clipped by 3 bases and J by 4 bases, with 13 bases between them. For the CDR3, the DNA is TGTGCCAGCAGCTCGCCGACCGAAGGAGAGACCCAGTACTTC. Amino acid sequence: CASSSPTEGETQYF.

There are a few counts of this clonotype. At one end the junction does not follow the germline gene, possibly because of a read error. J is TRBJ2-3 and V is TRBV7-7, with D possibly TRBD1 on 5 matching bases. CDR1 is SSHAT, CDR2 FNYEAQ, per germline (reference sequence). The CDR3 has 14 residues. CDR3 region: CASSPGFLTDTQYF. CDR3 bases: TGTGCTAGCAGCCCAGGGTTTCTCACAGATACGCAGTATTTT.

The J gene is TRBJ2-1, the V gene TRBV4-1; 9 bases agree with TRBD1. The CDR3 has 17 amino acids. Germline V gives CDR1 MGHRA, CDR2 YSYEKL. After removal of 0 bases from V and 8 bases from J, the junction contained 11 bases not matched to a gene. The DNA of the CDR3 is TGCGCCAGCAGCCAAGATTTGGGGACAGGGTACCTCCATGAGCAGTTCTTC. Its protein is CASSQDLGTGYLHEQFF.

This clonotype was found many times. The chain combines TRBV7-2 with TRBJ2-5; no definite D call. V shed 4 bases and J shed 3 bases, with 6 bases lying between them. The germline V gene encodes CDR1 SGHTA and CDR2 FQGNSA. The CDR3 spans 12 residues. CDR3 protein: CASSSQKETQYF. The DNA of the CDR3 is TGTGCCAGCAGCTCACAGAAAGAGACCCAGTACTTC.

The CDR3 sequence: CASSLGTSHEQYF. In DNA, the CDR3 is TGTGCCAGCAGTTTAGGGACTAGCCACGAGCAGTACTTC. J is TRBJ2-7 and V is TRBV12-3 or TRBV12-4; 8 positions agree with TRBD2. The CDR3 loop spans 13 amino acids. With 1 base clipped from V and 5 bases from J, the junction kept 1 base outside the gene matches.

This clonotype was seen only a few times. This sequence joins TRBV7-2 and TRBJ2-5, with 12 bases matching TRBD2. V lost 8 bases and J lost 7; bases outside the gene matches: 8. This CDR3 contains 14 residues. CDR1 and CDR2 from the germline V gene are SGHTA and FQGNSA. Here the CDR3 reads CASAPPSGGGTQYF. CDR3 sequence (DNA): TGTGCCAGCGCCCCCCCTAGCGGGGGGGGGACCCAGTACTTC.

The table lists this clonotype with a few counts. V usage is TRBV6-2 or TRBV6-3 and J usage is TRBJ2-7; D might be TRBD2 (6 bases). Germline values: CDR1 MNHEY, CDR2 SVGEGT. This CDR3 has 12 amino acids. Trimming took off 5 bases at V and 8 bases at J, with 13 bases between the two ends. CDR3 residues: CASSALGGQQYV. The CDR3 DNA is TGTGCCAGCAGTGCGCTGGGGGGACAGCAGTACGTC.

The chain carries TRBV29-1 and TRBJ2-7; D perhaps matches TRBD2 (5 bases). The V end lost 6 bases, the J end lost 2 bases, and 17 bases lay between the germline ends. This CDR3 is 14 amino acids long. The V gene's germline CDR1 is SQVTM and CDR2 ANQGSEA. The CDR3 here is CSVRDSRGTYEQYF. For the CDR3, the DNA is TGCAGCGTCCGAGACTCCCGAGGGACCTACGAGCAGTACTTC.

This clonotype was picked up a small number of times. This chain links TRBV3-1 with TRBJ2-2; D is undetermined. The V gene lost 1 base and the J gene lost 6 bases, with 3 bases spanning the gap. Germline CDR1 reads LGHDT; CDR2 reads YNNKEL (reference sequence). The CDR3 has 12 amino acids. The CDR3 nucleotides read TGTGCCAGCAGCCAAGGGCCCGGGGAGCTGTTTTTT. This sequence encodes CASSQGPGELFF.

This clonotype has at least ten counts. The chain uses TRBV5-1 and TRBJ2-1, with D perhaps matching TRBD2 (5 bases). V gave up 3 bases and J gave up 6 bases, with 16 bases separating them. Germline V gene sequence: CDR1 SGHRS, CDR2 YFSETQ. This CDR3 is 15 amino acids long. The CDR3 bases are TGCGCCAGCAGCTCAGATACCGGGGTGATCAATGAGCAGTTCTTC. Protein sequence: CASSSDTGVINEQFF. Supplemented by reference TRBV5-1 and TRBJ2-1, the full variable domain reads KAGVTQTPRYLIKTRGQQVTLSCSPISGHRSVSWYQQTPGQGLQFLFEYFSETQRNKGNFPGRFSGRQFSNSRSEMNVSTLELGDSALYLCASSSDTGVINEQFFGPGTRLTVL.

This clonotype was seen a handful of times. The chain uses TRBV7-2 and TRBJ1-1, with D unclear. The germline gives CDR1 SGHTA, CDR2 FQGNSA. The CDR3 length is 13 residues. Trimming removed 3 bases from V and 4 bases from J, with 9 bases in between. CDR3 amino acids: CASSFSRSTEAFF. Here the CDR3 DNA reads TGTGCCAGCAGCTTTAGCCGGAGCACTGAAGCTTTCTTT.

The V and J genes are TRBV25-1 and TRBJ2-6; no clear D gene. Germline CDR1 and CDR2: MGHDK and SYGVNS. Trimming cost V 1 base and J 0 bases, with 7 bases left between them. CDR3 length: 16 amino acids. CDR3 in DNA: TGTGCCAGCAGTGAATCCGGTTCCTCTGGGGCCAACGTCCTGACTTTC. It yields the protein CASSESGSSGANVLTF.

Here the CDR3 DNA reads TGTGCCAGCAGCGCGACCATCGGGGGGCCCTACGAGCAGTACGTC. It specifies CASSATIGGPYEQYV. This chain links TRBV9 with TRBJ2-7; possibly TRBD2 for D (7 bases). This CDR3 spans 15 amino acids. Germline CDR1 reads SGDLS; CDR2 reads YYNGEE. V lost 3 bases to trimming and J lost 2 bases, with 15 bases between them.

The chain is built from TRBV3-1 and TRBJ2-3, with 7 nucleotides matching TRBD2. Germline V lookup: CDR1 LGHDT, CDR2 YNNKEL (reference sequence). The CDR3 totals 16 residues. Trimming cost V 0 bases and J 0 bases; bases outside gene matches: 3. Here the CDR3 reads CASSQDASGSTDTQYF. Written as DNA, the CDR3 is TGTGCCAGCAGCCAAGATGCTAGCGGTAGCACAGATACGCAGTATTTT.

On this clonotype: The final CDR3 position lacks the conserved phenylalanine or tryptophan, pointing to a likely read error. The rearrangement uses TRBV9 and TRBJ1-2; D ambiguous. Trimming took off 3 bases at V and 6 bases at J, with 3 bases between the two ends. CDR1 is SGDLS and CDR2 is YYNGEE in the germline V gene. The CDR3 runs to 10 residues. The CDR3 protein is CASSGNGYTL. The CDR3 DNA follows: TGTGCCAGCAGCGGAAATGGCTACACCCTC.

V gene TRBV12-3 or TRBV12-4 combines with J gene TRBJ2-6; a possible D gene is TRBD2 (5 bases). V was shortened by 7 bases and J by 2 bases, with 12 bases between the two germline ends. The length of the CDR3 is 15 residues. The CDR3 loop reads CASILSRAGANVLTF. DNA for the CDR3: TGTGCCAGCATTTTGTCGCGGGCTGGGGCCAACGTCCTGACTTTC.

This rearrangement joins TRBV7-2 to TRBJ2-5; D not resolved. In germline, CDR1 is SGHTA, CDR2 FQGNSA. The CDR3 has 13 amino acids. With 6 bases removed from V and 2 bases from J, the gap between germline ends came to 10 bases. CDR3 residues: CASSPSTQETQYF. CDR3 bases: TGTGCCAGCAGTCCAAGTACGCAAGAGACCCAGTACTTC.

This clonotype was counted a few times. This sequence joins TRBV18 and TRBJ1-1, with a weak D call TRBD1 (6 bases). This CDR3 region has 15 residues. V was cut by 4 bases and J by 4 bases, with 16 bases left in between. Germline V lookup: CDR1 KGHSH, CDR2 LQKENI. The CDR3 loop reads CASSRDPGGGTEAFF. In DNA, the CDR3 is TGTGCCAGCTCACGGGACCCGGGGGGCGGCACTGAAGCTTTCTTT.

The V and J genes are TRBV11-2 and TRBJ1-2; D is ambiguous. The CDR3 contains 15 residues. Deletions cut 1 base from V and 8 bases from J, with 17 bases between. From germline, CDR1 is SGHAT and CDR2 FQNNGV. As DNA, the CDR3 is TGTGCCAGCAGCTTAGGAAACAACAGCCCCCTGGGCTACACCTTC. Translated: CASSLGNNSPLGYTF.

The genes are TRBV5-5 and TRBJ1-5; tentatively, D is TRBD1 (5 bases). The CDR3 runs 15 residues. CDR1 is SGHKS and CDR2 is YYEKEE in the germline V gene (reference sequence). The V end lost 0 bases, the J end lost 6 bases, and 13 bases lay between the germline ends. The CDR3 DNA reads as TGTGCCAGCAGCTTGGAGGTGCGGGGGGGTCAGCCCCAGCATTTT. The encoded protein is CASSLEVRGGQPQHF.

The chain carries TRBV6-1 and TRBJ1-5; a weak D match, TRBD1 (6 bases). The V end was cut by 6 bases, the J end by 0 bases, with 15 bases between. CDR3 length equals 16 residues. CDR1 is MNHNS and CDR2 is SASEGT in the germline V gene. CDR3 amino acids: CASSPVRGDSNQPQHF. The DNA of the CDR3 is TGTGCCAGCAGCCCCGTCAGGGGCGATAGCAATCAGCCCCAGCATTTT.

The J gene is TRBJ2-3, the V gene TRBV24-1; D gene unclear. This CDR3 region has 11 residues. In germline, CDR1 is KGHDR, CDR2 SFDVKD. V lost 6 bases and J 7 bases, leaving 7 bases between the germline ends. CDR3 in amino acids: CATSSVNTQYF. Written as DNA, the CDR3 is TGTGCCACCAGTAGTGTAAATACGCAGTATTTT.

The chain is built from TRBV6-1 and TRBJ2-1; perhaps TRBD2 as D (6 bases). CDR3 length: 14 amino acids. Germline-derived CDR1 and CDR2 are MNHNS and SASEGT. The V gene lost 6 bases and the J gene lost 8 bases, with 17 bases spanning the gap. The CDR3 reads CASSGRAWGDEQFF. CDR3 nucleotide sequence: TGTGCCAGCAGCGGGAGAGCCTGGGGGGATGAGCAGTTCTTC.

This chain joins TRBV12-3 or TRBV12-4 and TRBJ2-5; tentative D call: TRBD1 (6 bases). V lost 6 bases and J lost 4, with 15 bases in between. The CDR3 consists of 14 residues. The CDR3 protein is CASRQGEVRETQYF. DNA for the CDR3: TGTGCCAGCAGACAGGGTGAGGTGCGAGAGACCCAGTACTTC.

The chain combines TRBV6-2 or TRBV6-3 with TRBJ1-2; D remains unclear. CDR3 size: 14 residues. The V end lost 5 bases, the J end lost 4 bases, and 14 bases lay between the germline ends. Germline assignment: CDR1 MNHEY and CDR2 SVGEGT. In DNA form, the CDR3 reads TGTGCCAGCAGTCACCTGGAGACTGCCTATGGCTACACCTTC. It translates to CASSHLETAYGYTF.

V and J are TRBV11-1 and TRBJ1-5; D is unclear. V was shortened by 4 bases and J by 2 bases, with 9 bases between the two germline ends. This CDR3 spans 14 amino acids. Germline-derived CDR1 and CDR2 are SGHAT and FQDESV (reference sequence). In nucleotides, the CDR3 is TGTGCCAGCAGCTCGGGGTATGGCAATCAGCCCCAGCATTTT. It is translated as CASSSGYGNQPQHF.

The gene calls are TRBV4-2 and TRBJ2-5; D is perhaps TRBD1 or TRBD2 (6 bases each). Germline V gives CDR1 LGHNA, CDR2 YNFKEQ. V lost 0 bases and J 10 bases, leaving 12 bases between the germline ends. This CDR3 has 13 residues. The CDR3 region has the DNA TGTGCCAGCAGCCAAGAGCCGAGGGGGGTCCAGTACTTC. Translating it yields CASSQEPRGVQYF.

This clonotype was seen a handful of times. The rearrangement links TRBV7-9 to TRBJ1-1; possible D gene TRBD1, 5 bases. The CDR3 runs 13 residues. CDR1 and CDR2 (germline): SEHNR, FQNEAQ (reference sequence). The germline V and J ends were trimmed by 4 bases and 6 bases, with 12 bases remaining between them. CDR3 residues: CASSSLGPPEAFF. CDR3 bases: TGTGCCAGCAGCTCCCTGGGGCCCCCTGAAGCTTTCTTT.

This clonotype occurred a few times. The J gene is TRBJ1-1, the V gene TRBV12-3 or TRBV12-4, with D hard to call. The CDR3 consists of 14 residues. Trimming removed 5 bases at V and 0 bases at J, with 10 bases between. CDR3 region: CASSPQDLNTEAFF. The CDR3, as DNA: TGTGCCAGCAGTCCCCAGGACCTGAACACTGAAGCTTTCTTT.